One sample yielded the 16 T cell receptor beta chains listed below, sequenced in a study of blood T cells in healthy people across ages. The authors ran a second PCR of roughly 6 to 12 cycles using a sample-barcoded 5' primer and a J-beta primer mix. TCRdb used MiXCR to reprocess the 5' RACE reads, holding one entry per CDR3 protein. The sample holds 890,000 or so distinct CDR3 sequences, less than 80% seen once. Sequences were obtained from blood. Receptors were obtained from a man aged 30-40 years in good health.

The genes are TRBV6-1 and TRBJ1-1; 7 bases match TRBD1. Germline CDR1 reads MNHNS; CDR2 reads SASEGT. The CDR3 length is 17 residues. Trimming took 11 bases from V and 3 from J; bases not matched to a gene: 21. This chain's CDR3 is CAGEVVRGLWEDTEAFF. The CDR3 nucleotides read TGTGCCGGGGAGGTTGTTAGGGGGCTATGGGAGGACACTGAAGCTTTCTTT.

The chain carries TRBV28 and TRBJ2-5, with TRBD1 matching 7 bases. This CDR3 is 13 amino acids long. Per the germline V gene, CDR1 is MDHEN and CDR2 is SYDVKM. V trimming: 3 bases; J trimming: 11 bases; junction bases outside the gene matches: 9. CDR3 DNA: TGTGCCAGCAGTTTTGGGGTAGACAGGGAGCAGTACTTC. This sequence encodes CASSFGVDREQYF.

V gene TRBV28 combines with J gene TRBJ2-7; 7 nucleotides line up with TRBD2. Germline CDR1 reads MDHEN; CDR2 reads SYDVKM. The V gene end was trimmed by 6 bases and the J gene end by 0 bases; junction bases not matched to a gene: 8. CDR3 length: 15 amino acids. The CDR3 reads CASRGGPTVSYEQYF. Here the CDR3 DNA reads TGTGCCAGCAGGGGAGGGCCGACGGTCTCCTACGAGCAGTACTTC.

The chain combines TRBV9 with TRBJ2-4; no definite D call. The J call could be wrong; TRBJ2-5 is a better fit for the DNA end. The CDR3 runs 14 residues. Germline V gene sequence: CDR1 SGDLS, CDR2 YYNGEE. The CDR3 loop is CASSVGMVGETQYF. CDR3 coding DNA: TGTGCCAGCAGCGTAGGAATGGTCGGGGAGACCCAGTACTTC.

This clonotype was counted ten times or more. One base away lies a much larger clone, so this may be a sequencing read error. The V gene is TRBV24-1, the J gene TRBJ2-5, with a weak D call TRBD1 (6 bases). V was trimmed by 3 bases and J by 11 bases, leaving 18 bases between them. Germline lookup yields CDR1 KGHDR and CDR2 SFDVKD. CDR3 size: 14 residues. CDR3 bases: TGTGCCACCAGTGATGGGGGCCTGGACAATGAGCAGTACTTC. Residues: CATSDGGLDNEQYF.

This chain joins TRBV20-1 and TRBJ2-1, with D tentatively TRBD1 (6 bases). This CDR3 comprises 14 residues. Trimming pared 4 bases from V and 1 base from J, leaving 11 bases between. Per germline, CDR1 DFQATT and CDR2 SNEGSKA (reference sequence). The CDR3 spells CSANGQQSYNEQFF. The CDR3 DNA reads TGCAGTGCTAATGGACAGCAATCCTACAATGAGCAGTTCTTC.

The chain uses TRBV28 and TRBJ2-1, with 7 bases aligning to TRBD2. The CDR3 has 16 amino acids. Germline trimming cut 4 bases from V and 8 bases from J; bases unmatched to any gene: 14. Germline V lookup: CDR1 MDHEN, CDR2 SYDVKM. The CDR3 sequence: CASSSPGGPLYDEQFF. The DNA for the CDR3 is TGTGCCAGCAGTTCCCCGGGGGGACCACTTTACGATGAGCAGTTCTTC. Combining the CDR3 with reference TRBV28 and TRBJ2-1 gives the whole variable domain DVKVTQSSRYLVKRTGEKVFLECVQDMDHENMFWYRQDPGLGLRLIYFSYDVKMKEKGDIPEGYSVSREKKERFSLILESASTNQTSMYLCASSSPGGPLYDEQFFGPGTRLTVL.

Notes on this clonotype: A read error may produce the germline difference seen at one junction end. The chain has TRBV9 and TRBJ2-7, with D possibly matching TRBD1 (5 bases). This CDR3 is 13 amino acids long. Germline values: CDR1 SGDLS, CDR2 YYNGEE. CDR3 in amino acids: CASSVAGQYEQYF. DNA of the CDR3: TGTGCCAGCAGCGTAGCCGGACAATACGAGCAATACTTC.

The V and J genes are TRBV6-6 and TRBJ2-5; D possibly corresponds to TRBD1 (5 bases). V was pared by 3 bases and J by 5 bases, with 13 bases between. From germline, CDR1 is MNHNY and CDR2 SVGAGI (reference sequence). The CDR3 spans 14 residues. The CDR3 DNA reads TGTGCCAGCAGTTATGAAGGGGCGCGGGAGACCCAGTACTTC. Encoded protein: CASSYEGARETQYF.

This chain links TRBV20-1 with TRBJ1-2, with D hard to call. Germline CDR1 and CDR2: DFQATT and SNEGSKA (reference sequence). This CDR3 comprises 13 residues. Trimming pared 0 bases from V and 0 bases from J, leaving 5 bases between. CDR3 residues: CSAREASNYGYTF. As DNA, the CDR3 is TGCAGTGCTAGAGAGGCATCTAACTATGGCTACACCTTC.

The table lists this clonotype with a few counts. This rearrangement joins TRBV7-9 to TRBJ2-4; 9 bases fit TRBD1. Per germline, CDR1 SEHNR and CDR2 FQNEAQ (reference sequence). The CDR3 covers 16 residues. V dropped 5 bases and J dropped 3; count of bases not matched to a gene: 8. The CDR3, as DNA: TGTGCCAGCAGCCCCCGGACAGGGGAGGGCAAAAACATTCAGTACTTC. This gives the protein CASSPRTGEGKNIQYF. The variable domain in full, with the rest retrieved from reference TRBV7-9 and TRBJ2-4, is DTGVSQNPRHKITKRGQNVTFRCDPISEHNRLYWYRQTLGQGPEFLTYFQNEAQLEKSRLLSDRFSAERPKGSFSTLEIQRTEQGDSAMYLCASSPRTGEGKNIQYFGAGTRLSVL.

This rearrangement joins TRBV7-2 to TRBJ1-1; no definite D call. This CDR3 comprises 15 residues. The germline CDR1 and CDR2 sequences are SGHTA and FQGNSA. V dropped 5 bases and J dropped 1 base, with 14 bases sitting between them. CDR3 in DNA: TGTGCCAGCAGCCCCAGACTCCTAGGGAACACTGAAGCTTTCTTT. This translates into CASSPRLLGNTEAFF. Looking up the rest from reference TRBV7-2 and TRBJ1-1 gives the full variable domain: GAGVSQSPSNKVTEKGKDVELRCDPISGHTALYWYRQSLGQGLEFLIYFQGNSAPDKSGLPSDRFSAERTGGSVSTLTIQRTQQEDSAVYLCASSPRLLGNTEAFFGQGTRLTVV.

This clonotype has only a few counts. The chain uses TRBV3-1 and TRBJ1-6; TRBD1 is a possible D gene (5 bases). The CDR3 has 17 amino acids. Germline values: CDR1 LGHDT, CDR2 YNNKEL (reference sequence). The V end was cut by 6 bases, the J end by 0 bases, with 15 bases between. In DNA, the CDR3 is TGTGCCAGCAGTGGAGGGACGGAAAGCTCCTATAATTCACCCCTCCACTTT. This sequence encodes CASSGGTESSYNSPLHF.

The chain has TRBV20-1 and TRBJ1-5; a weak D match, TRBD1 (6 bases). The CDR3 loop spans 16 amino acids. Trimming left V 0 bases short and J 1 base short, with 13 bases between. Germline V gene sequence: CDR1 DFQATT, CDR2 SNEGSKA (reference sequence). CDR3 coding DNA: TGCAGTGCTAGAGACCCAGGGGTACTGAGCAATCAGCCCCAGCATTTT. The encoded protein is CSARDPGVLSNQPQHF.

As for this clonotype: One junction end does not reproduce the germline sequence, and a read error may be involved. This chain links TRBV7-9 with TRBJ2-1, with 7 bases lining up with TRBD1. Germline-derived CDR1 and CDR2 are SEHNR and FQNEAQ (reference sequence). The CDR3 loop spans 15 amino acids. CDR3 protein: CANSSNRGPGRGQFF. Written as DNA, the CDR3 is TGTGCCAACAGCTCGAACAGGGGCCCGGGGAGAGGGCAGTTCTTC. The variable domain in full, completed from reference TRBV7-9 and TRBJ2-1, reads DTGVSQNPRHKITKRGQNVTFRCDPISEHNRLYWYRQTLGQGPEFLTYFQNEAQLEKSRLLSDRFSAERPKGSFSTLEIQRTEQGDSAMYLCANSSNRGPGRGQFFGPGTRLTVL.

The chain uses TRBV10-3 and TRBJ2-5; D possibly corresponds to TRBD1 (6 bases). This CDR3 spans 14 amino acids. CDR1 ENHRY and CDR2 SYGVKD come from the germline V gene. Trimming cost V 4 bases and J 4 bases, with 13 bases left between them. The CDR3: CAISATGSGETQYF. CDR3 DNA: TGTGCCATCAGTGCTACAGGGAGTGGAGAGACCCAGTACTTC.